A selection of T cell receptor beta chains follows, all from one sample in a study of regulatory T cells in long-lasting Graves disease. Each CDR3 protein gets one entry after TCRdb re-called the multiplex PCR reads with MiXCR. The sample shows around 420,000 distinct CDR3 sequences, 15% to 19% of them seen only once. Here the sequenced sample was peripheral blood mononuclear cells (PBMCs), taken at new diagnosis, from a patient treated with antithyroid drugs. The receptors come from a female donor with Graves disease. CDR3s include the opening cysteine and the closing phenylalanine or tryptophan. The D gene is left open where the match is weak. Only some rows state a clone size, as once, few, many or a class for expanded clones.

TRBV19	13	.	TRBJ1-2	few	CASSLGPSGGYTF	TGTGCCAGTAGTTTAGGCCCATCGGGGGGCTACACCTTC
TRBV7-9	18	TRBD1	TRBJ2-4	.	CASSRSGQGSWAKNIQYF	TGTGCCAGCAGCCGATCAGGACAGGGGAGTTGGGCCAAAAACATTCAGTACTTC
TRBV19	16	TRBD1	TRBJ2-1	.	CASSSSGQGAYNEQFF	TGTGCCAGTAGTAGCAGTGGACAGGGGGCCTACAATGAGCAGTTCTTC
TRBV5-1	13	TRBD1	TRBJ1-2	many	CASSLGDRQGYTF	TGCGCCAGCAGCTTGGGGGACAGGCAAGGCTACACCTTC
TRBV12-5	13	.	TRBJ2-1	many	CASGFESYNEQFF	TGTGCTAGTGGTTTTGAGAGTTACAATGAGCAGTTCTTC
TRBV3-1	13	.	TRBJ1-3	many	CASSQAFGNTIYF	TGTGCCAGCAGCCAAGCCTTCGGAAACACCATATATTTT
TRBV11-2	15	.	TRBJ1-6	.	CASSLVGATNSPLHF	TGTGCCAGCAGCTTAGTAGGGGCGACAAATTCACCCCTCCACTTT
TRBV20-1	13	TRBD2	TRBJ2-7	many	CSAPWGGDYEQYF	TGCAGTGCCCCTTGGGGAGGGGACTACGAGCAGTACTTC
TRBV29-1	14	.	TRBJ1-2	many	CSARQALTNYGYTF	TGCAGCGCTCGACAGGCTCTGACTAACTATGGCTACACCTTC
TRBV6-1	14	.	TRBJ2-7	many	CASNLRATPYEQYF	TGTGCCAGCAATCTAAGGGCAACCCCCTACGAGCAGTACTTC
TRBV2	15	.	TRBJ1-1	many	CASSEAGRTVQKAFF	TGTGCCAGCAGTGAAGCGGGTCGGACGGTCCAGAAAGCTTTCTTT
TRBV24-1	15	.	TRBJ2-2	.	CATSDLRLGGGELFF	TGTGCCACCAGTGATTTGCGTCTCGGGGGCGGGGAGCTGTTTTTT
TRBV28	17	.	TRBJ1-3	many	CASSSLESSLSGNTIYF	TGTGCCAGCAGTAGCCTGGAGTCTTCGCTCTCTGGAAACACCATATATTTT
TRBV20-1	13	.	TRBJ2-3	many	CSAYPVRTDTQYF	TGCAGTGCCTACCCTGTACGCACAGATACGCAGTATTTT
TRBV5-1	13	.	TRBJ1-2	many	CASSFTSQWSYTF	TGCGCCAGCAGCTTCACCTCTCAGTGGAGCTACACCTTC
TRBV7-8	16	TRBD2	TRBJ2-5	.	CASSLEGGGARKTQYF	TGTGCCAGCAGCTTAGAAGGCGGGGGGGCCAGGAAGACCCAGTACTTC
TRBV7-8	22	.	TRBJ2-1	many	CASSLLTRPGPKLKSPYNEQFF	TGTGCCAGCAGCTTATTGACTCGCCCCGGTCCGAAACTTAAGTCCCCTTACAATGAGCAGTTCTTC
TRBV5-1	18	TRBD2	TRBJ2-2	few	CASSLEPGLATRGGELFF	TGCGCCAGCAGCTTAGAACCGGGACTAGCGACGAGGGGCGGGGAGCTGTTTTTT
TRBV4-3	14	.	TRBJ1-1	.	CASSQGGYGTEALF	TGCGCCAGCAGCCAAGGCGGGTATGGCACTGAAGCTCTCTTT
TRBV24-1	11	.	TRBJ2-5	many	CATSDGETQYF	TGTGCCACCAGTGACGGAGAGACCCAGTACTTC
TRBV29-1	13	TRBD1	TRBJ2-7	.	CSVGRTGGYEQYF	TGCAGCGTTGGCCGGACAGGGGGGTACGAGCAGTACTTC
TRBV12-3/TRBV12-4	15	TRBD1	TRBJ2-3	many	CASSLAPQGTDTQYF	TGTGCCAGCAGTTTAGCACCACAGGGGACAGATACGCAGTATTTT
TRBV11-2	15	.	TRBJ2-1	many	CASSRVDRGLGEQFF	TGTGCCAGCAGCCGAGTAGATCGAGGCCTCGGTGAGCAGTTCTTC
TRBV28	15	TRBD2	TRBJ2-7	many	CASSPTSGILYEQYF	TGTGCCAGCAGTCCCACTAGCGGGATTCTCTACGAGCAGTACTTC
TRBV28	15	.	TRBJ1-2	many	CASSLLPRGAFGYTF	TGTGCCAGCAGTTTACTCCCCCGTGGGGCTTTTGGCTACACCTTC
TRBV5-1	14	.	TRBJ2-7	many	CASSLRQHEDEQYF	TGCGCCAGCAGCCTCCGACAGCACGAGGACGAGCAGTACTTC
TRBV6-1	13	TRBD1	TRBJ1-1	many	CASRGQDTLGAFF	TGTGCCAGCAGGGGACAGGACACACTCGGAGCTTTCTTT
TRBV29-1	15	TRBD1	TRBJ1-2	many	CSVEASGTENYGYTF	TGCAGCGTTGAAGCCTCCGGGACAGAGAACTATGGCTACACCTTC
TRBV4-1	13	.	TRBJ1-1	few	CASSDGRNTEAFF	TGCGCCAGCAGCGATGGAAGGAACACTGAAGCTTTCTTT
TRBV5-6	17	TRBD1	TRBJ1-4	many	CASSSTGSGTGAEKLFF	TGTGCCAGCAGCTCCACCGGGTCCGGGACAGGGGCCGAAAAACTGTTTTTT
TRBV7-9	12	.	TRBJ2-1	.	CASSSNRVEQFF	TGTGCCAGCAGCTCCAACAGGGTTGAGCAGTTCTTC
TRBV28	12	.	TRBJ1-2	many	CASSLDQHGYTF	TGTGCCAGCAGTTTAGACCAGCATGGCTACACCTTC
TRBV11-2	13	TRBD1	TRBJ1-2	many	CASSLSGGVGYTF	TGTGCCAGCAGCTTATCAGGGGGCGTCGGCTACACCTTC
TRBV11-2	13	.	TRBJ1-2	many	CASSSLTAKGYTF	TGTGCCAGCAGCTCACTAACAGCGAAAGGCTACACCTTC
TRBV7-2	15	.	TRBJ1-4	many	CASSERGSFNEKLFF	TGTGCCAGCAGCGAAAGGGGTTCATTTAATGAAAAACTGTTTTTT
TRBV12-5	16	TRBD1	TRBJ2-7	.	CASGLSTGQGVYEQYF	TGTGCTAGTGGGCTTTCTACGGGACAGGGAGTGTACGAGCAGTACTTC
TRBV29-1	11	.	TRBJ2-1	.	CSGESGDEQFF	TGCAGCGGTGAGTCGGGGGATGAGCAGTTCTTC
TRBV18	15	.	TRBJ1-2	few	CASSPLPPINYGYTF	TGTGCCAGCTCACCACTCCCCCCTATTAACTATGGCTACACCTTC
TRBV9	14	.	TRBJ1-1	.	CASSVEDPNTEAFF	TGTGCCAGCAGCGTAGAAGATCCGAACACTGAAGCTTTCTTT
TRBV7-9	15	.	TRBJ2-3	many	CASSLGDGGTDTQYF	TGTGCCAGCAGCTTGGGCGACGGAGGCACAGATACGCAGTATTTT
TRBV6-5	15	TRBD1	TRBJ2-7	many	CASSYSGTGGYEQYF	TGTGCCAGCAGTTACTCCGGGACAGGGGGCTACGAGCAGTACTTC
TRBV24-1	17	.	TRBJ2-2	.	CATSGPGGARDTGELFF	TGTGCCACCAGTGGCCCAGGAGGGGCGAGAGACACCGGGGAGCTGTTTTTT
TRBV12-3/TRBV12-4	12	.	TRBJ2-7	.	CASGSGRYEQYF	TGTGCCAGCGGGAGCGGACGTTACGAGCAGTACTTC
TRBV20-1	15	.	TRBJ1-5	many	CSAASRPLSNQPQHF	TGCAGTGCCGCCAGTCGGCCGCTCAGCAATCAGCCCCAGCATTTT
TRBV18	12	.	TRBJ2-5	many	CASSPGGETQYF	TGTGCCAGCAGCCCAGGCGGGGAGACCCAGTACTTC
TRBV6-1	13	.	TRBJ1-2	many	CASSEGTGRGYTF	TGTGCCAGCAGTGAGGGGACGGGCCGAGGCTACACCTTC
TRBV11-2	15	.	TRBJ2-5	.	CASSFIGATQETQYF	TGTGCCAGCAGCTTCATAGGAGCTACCCAAGAGACCCAGTACTTC
TRBV6-2/TRBV6-3	13	.	TRBJ1-2	many	CASSPPGSYGYTF	TGTGCCAGCAGTCCCCCGGGGTCTTATGGCTACACCTTC
TRBV12-3/TRBV12-4	11	.	TRBJ2-3	.	CASAREDTQYF	TGTGCCAGCGCTAGGGAAGATACGCAGTATTTT
TRBV7-3	15	TRBD1	TRBJ1-1	many	CASSLIGGSETEAFF	TGTGCCAGCAGCTTAATAGGGGGCTCTGAAACTGAAGCTTTCTTT
TRBV5-5	20	TRBD1	TRBJ1-6	few	CASSLGQGDFFANVNSPLHF	TGTGCCAGCAGCTTGGGACAGGGGGACTTTTTCGCGAATGTCAATTCACCCCTCCACTTT
TRBV24-1	16	.	TRBJ2-3	.	CATSDWSASSTDTQYF	TGTGCCACCAGTGATTGGAGCGCTTCTAGCACAGATACGCAGTATTTT